The 20 T cell receptor beta chains presented below share a single source sample, sequenced in a study of tumor-infiltrating lymphocytes in primary liver carcinoma. A constant-region primer served to make TCR beta cDNA from roughly 500 ng total RNA. Slightly modified ARM-PCR served as the procedure for the TCR beta libraries. These libraries came from three rounds of nested multiplex PCR. Researchers ran the first two PCR rounds for roughly 10 cycles each with TRBV1-TRBV30 forward primers and a C-beta reverse primer. TCRdb redid the calling of the multiplex PCR reads with MiXCR, one entry per CDR3 protein. The sample gives about 320,000 distinct CDR3 sequences, about 62% of which show up once; approximately 9% is in the top ten. It was unsorted whole blood that yielded blood RNA, and germline DNA was also extracted. The sequenced sample consisted of peripheral blood. These receptors were collected from a man aged 35 to 55 with primary liver carcinoma and hepatitis B virus infection.

This clonotype was counted at least ten times. V usage is TRBV29-1 and J usage is TRBJ2-3; 7 bases fit TRBD2. Per the germline V gene, CDR1 is SQVTM and CDR2 is ANQGSEA. The J segment lost 5 bases and the V segment lost 5 bases, leaving 10 bases of the junction unmatched. The CDR3 runs 14 residues. The chain's CDR3 is CSVTMGGSQDTQYF. CDR3 DNA: TGCAGCGTTACTATGGGGGGGTCTCAAGATACGCAGTATTTT.

The rearrangement joins TRBV28 to TRBJ1-3, with D unresolved. The germline gives CDR1 MDHEN, CDR2 SYDVKM. There are 14 residues in the CDR3. V was trimmed by 5 bases and J by 0 bases, leaving 8 bases between them. CDR3 region: CASSIAISGNTIYF. The CDR3, as DNA: TGTGCCAGCAGTATCGCCATCTCTGGAAACACCATATATTTT.

The chain couples TRBV7-9 to TRBJ2-5; 7 bases fit TRBD1. The CDR3 consists of 12 residues. With 9 bases clipped from V and 2 bases from J, the junction kept 3 bases outside the gene matches. Germline-derived CDR1 and CDR2 are SEHNR and FQNEAQ (reference sequence). The CDR3 nucleotides read TGTGCCAGTTACAGGGGTCAAGAGACCCAGTACTTC. Translated, it gives CASYRGQETQYF. Supplemented by reference TRBV7-9 and TRBJ2-5, the full variable domain reads DTGVSQNPRHKITKRGQNVTFRCDPISEHNRLYWYRQTLGQGPEFLTYFQNEAQLEKSRLLSDRFSAERPKGSFSTLEIQRTEQGDSAMYLCASYRGQETQYFGPGTRLLVL.

The gene calls are TRBV11-2 and TRBJ2-1; 9 nucleotides agree with TRBD2. The J segment lost 4 bases and the V segment lost 5 bases, leaving 9 bases of the junction unmatched. The CDR3 runs 16 residues. Germline V gives CDR1 SGHAT, CDR2 FQNNGV. In nucleotides, the CDR3 is TGTGCCAGCAGCACGAGTAGCGGGAGTTTATACAATGAGCAGTTCTTC. Protein sequence: CASSTSSGSLYNEQFF.

This clonotype was found many times. This chain links TRBV29-1 with TRBJ1-3; TRBD1 matches at 7 bases. The CDR3 runs to 14 residues. The J segment lost 7 bases and the V segment lost 4 bases, leaving 10 bases of the junction unmatched. CDR1 is SQVTM and CDR2 is ANQGSEA in the germline V gene. CDR3 sequence: CSVGGGTVMNTIYF. The CDR3 nucleotides are TGCAGCGTTGGGGGGGGGACAGTGATGAACACCATATATTTT.

Comments on this clonotype: A much larger clone is a single base away; this may be a read error. This sequence joins TRBV6-1 and TRBJ2-2; D is tentatively TRBD1 or TRBD2 (5 bases each). From germline, CDR1 is MNHNS and CDR2 SASEGT. This CDR3 region has 13 residues. The CDR3 loop reads CASRGDGAGEPFF. The CDR3 DNA sequence: TGTGCCAGCAGGGGGGATGGGGCCGGGGAGCCGTTTTTT.

The V call is TRBV21-1, the J call TRBJ2-5. TRBV21-1 is given as a pseudogene. The CDR3 spans 14 residues. CDR3 region: CASSPNEARETQYF. The CDR3 bases are TGTGCCAGCAGCCCAAACGAGGCTCGAGAGACCCAGTACTTC.

This clonotype was picked up one time. The gene calls are TRBV6-5 and TRBJ2-5; the D gene is possibly TRBD1 (6 bases). V was shortened by 7 bases and J by 12 bases, with 18 bases between the two germline ends. CDR3 length equals 12 residues. CDR1 and CDR2 (germline): MNHEY, SVGAGI. The CDR3 nucleotides read TGTGCCAGCACTCACACAACAGGGATGGAGTACTTC. Protein: CASTHTTGMEYF.

In the case of this clonotype: Being one base from a much bigger clone, this may be a read error. V is TRBV11-2 and J is TRBJ2-3; D may be TRBD1 (6 bases). Trimming cost V 5 bases and J 2 bases, with 14 bases left between them. CDR3 length: 15 residues. CDR1 and CDR2 from the germline V gene are SGHAT and FQNNGV. The chain's CDR3 is CASSPGTLNTDTQYF. CDR3 nucleotides: TGTGCCAGCAGCCCGGGGACACTCAACACAGATACGCAGTATTTT.

The V gene is TRBV6-6, the J gene TRBJ1-2; D is possibly TRBD1 (5 bases). Germline-derived CDR1 and CDR2 are MNHNY and SVGAGI (reference sequence). Trimming pared 8 bases from V and 2 bases from J, leaving 15 bases between. The CDR3 totals 14 residues. As DNA, the CDR3 is TGTGCCAGCGGTCTCGGGACTCGAAACTATGGCTACACCTTC. Translation: CASGLGTRNYGYTF.

In its sample, this clonotype was seen many times. The CDR3 sequence is CAISELLRKEKLFF. CDR3 nucleotide sequence: TGTGCCATCAGTGAGTTACTCCGAAAGGAAAAACTGTTTTTT. J is TRBJ1-4 and V is TRBV10-3, with unresolved D. The ends were cut back, 1 base at V and 8 bases at J, with 11 bases in the middle. Germline V lookup: CDR1 ENHRY, CDR2 SYGVKD. This CDR3 comprises 14 residues.

Many counts were recorded for this clonotype. The chain employs TRBV29-1 and TRBJ1-2, with D perhaps matching TRBD1 (5 bases). CDR1 and CDR2 from the germline V gene are SQVTM and ANQGSEA. Trimming pared 4 bases from V and 4 bases from J, leaving 13 bases between. The CDR3 runs to 13 residues. The CDR3 spells CSVVNGAGYGYTF. In DNA, the CDR3 is TGCAGCGTTGTAAATGGGGCCGGCTATGGCTACACCTTC.

Details on this clonotype: A much larger clone sits a single nucleotide away, making a read error possible. This sequence joins TRBV29-1 and TRBJ2-1; 8 nucleotides align to TRBD2. Germline assignment: CDR1 SQVTM and CDR2 ANQGSEA. The CDR3 runs to 15 residues. Here the CDR3 reads CSVEDGGAAINVQFF. CDR3 nucleotides: TGCAGCGTTGAAGACGGGGGGGCGGCGATCAATGTGCAGTTCTTC.

This chain links TRBV4-2 with TRBJ1-2; possibly TRBD1 for D (5 bases). V lost 9 bases and J 13 bases, leaving 30 bases between the germline ends. The germline V gene has CDR1 LGHNA and CDR2 YNFKEQ. CDR3 length: 15 residues. The CDR3 DNA follows: TGTGCCAGTGGCCAAGATGGATGGCAGGGCTTAAGATCCACCTTC. It codes for CASGQDGWQGLRSTF.

With regard to this clonotype: A read error may explain this, as a much larger clone is one base away. The V gene is TRBV29-1, the J gene TRBJ2-1; the D gene is possibly TRBD1 (6 bases). The CDR3 has 11 amino acids. The germline V gene has CDR1 SQVTM and CDR2 ANQGSEA. V dropped 6 bases and J dropped 12 bases, with 15 bases sitting between them. In DNA, the CDR3 is TGCAGCGTCGCCTTCAGGGGCGCGCAGTTCTTC. It yields the protein CSVAFRGAQFF.

This clonotype was detected a few times. The V call is TRBV12-3 or TRBV12-4, the J call TRBJ2-5; 11 bases are shared with TRBD1. The CDR3 runs to 14 residues. The trim removed 4 bases at V and 3 bases at J, leaving 1 base unmatched. Here the CDR3 DNA reads TGTGCCAGCAGTTGGGGACAGGGGGAAGAGACCCAGTACTTC. Its protein product is CASSWGQGEETQYF.

This clonotype was counted between two and nine times. This sequence joins TRBV6-6 and TRBJ1-5, with TRBD1 matching 12 bases. This CDR3 has 17 amino acids. V shed 5 bases, J shed 9 bases, and the junction held 14 bases outside the gene matches. The germline V gene encodes CDR1 MNHNY and CDR2 SVGAGI (reference sequence). The CDR3 reads CASSGPRDRGRRWPQHF. CDR3 DNA sequence: TGTGCCAGCAGTGGCCCCCGGGACAGGGGGCGCCGGTGGCCCCAGCATTTT.

The chain carries TRBV28 and TRBJ2-7; D not certain. The CDR3 has 15 residues. V was shortened by 8 bases and J by 7 bases, with 24 bases between the two germline ends. Germline V CDR1 and CDR2: MDHEN, SYDVKM. The CDR3 nucleotides are TGTGCCAGCGTTCCCCCTCAGTCGTACCTACATGAGCAGTACTTC. Amino acids: CASVPPQSYLHEQYF.

In regard to this clonotype: A much larger clone lies a single base off, so this may be a read error. Here the CDR3 DNA reads TGTGCCACCAGTGACCGCATTATTAGCTCCTACAATGAGCAGTTCTTC. It translates to CATSDRIISSYNEQFF. This chain joins TRBV24-1 and TRBJ2-1; D remains unclear. The germline V and J ends were trimmed by 4 bases and 0 bases, with 12 bases remaining between them. Germline V CDR1 and CDR2: KGHDR, SFDVKD. The CDR3 is 16 amino acids.

In DNA form, the CDR3 reads TGCAGTGCTAGAGATTTGCTGGAGGGGGGGAACACTGAAGCTTTCTTT. Translation: CSARDLLEGGNTEAFF. The rearrangement joins TRBV20-1 to TRBJ1-1; perhaps TRBD1 as D (6 bases). Germline assignment: CDR1 DFQATT and CDR2 SNEGSKA (reference sequence). The V gene lost 0 bases and the J gene lost 1 base, with 15 bases spanning the gap. The CDR3 is 16 residues long.